The text below deals with one T cell receptor beta chain. Its target is not known. Assay used: immunoSEQ multiplex PCR; TCRdb lists only in-frame clones, some missing. The sample yields over 100,000 clones, roughly nine tenths seen once. The data derive from a study of siplizumab effects on memory and regulatory T cells. General observations from the study: No naive or memory phenotype could be assigned to roughly 80-95% of proliferating clones. Alloreactive sequences tracing back to unstimulated CD4+ memory cells were significantly reduced by siplizumab. On average, approximately 70% of mappable alloreactive CD4+ clones were Treg-derived under siplizumab, against about 25% in controls.

The CDR3 is 14 amino acids. Germline lookup yields CDR1 SGHDT and CDR2 YYEEEE. The V end lost 5 bases, the J end lost 1 base, and 10 bases lay between the germline ends. The chain has TRBV5-6 and TRBJ1-5; unclear D gene. Sequencing was carried out using Tregs sorted from blood. The receptor comes from a human donor in good health. CDR3 DNA sequence: TGTGCCAGCAGTTTCGGTCTCAGCAATCAGCCCCAGCATTTT. Residues: CASSFGLSNQPQHF.